Each of the 11 T cell receptor beta chains below was sequenced from the same sample in a study of blood T cells in healthy people across ages. A J-beta primer mix and a sample-barcoded 5' primer were used in a second PCR of roughly 7 to 12 cycles. In TCRdb, the 5' RACE reads were re-called with MiXCR into one record per CDR3 protein. The sample shows hundreds of thousands of distinct CDR3 sequences, roughly 43% of them seen only once. Material for sequencing was blood. The receptors originated from a young man in good health.

The gene calls are TRBV20-1 and TRBJ2-5, with TRBD1 matching 9 bases. The end of the DNA fits TRBJ2-7 better, so the J call may be wrong. Germline V gene data show CDR1 as DFQATT and CDR2 as SNEGSKA (reference sequence). This CDR3 contains 15 residues. CDR3 residues: CSARPGQGRSYEQYF. The CDR3 nucleotides read TGCAGTGCTAGACCGGGACAGGGAAGATCCTACGAGCAGTACTTC.

The chain is built from TRBV11-3 and TRBJ2-1; 7 nucleotides line up with TRBD2. V trimming: 5 bases; J trimming: 2 bases; junction bases outside the gene matches: 12. Germline CDR1 reads SGHNT; CDR2 reads YENEEA. The CDR3 has 17 amino acids. The CDR3, as DNA: TGTGCCAGCAGCAGCGCCGCGGGGGTAACCCCCTACAATGAGCAGTTCTTC. Translated, it gives CASSSAAGVTPYNEQFF.

This rearrangement joins TRBV24-1 to TRBJ2-7; D is unclear. The CDR3 spans 15 residues. V was cut by 4 bases and J by 3 bases, with 15 bases left in between. Germline V gene data show CDR1 as KGHDR and CDR2 as SFDVKD. The CDR3 nucleotides are TGTGCCACCAGTGACCGACTGGATAACCACTACGAGCAGTACTTC. This encodes CATSDRLDNHYEQYF.

The gene calls are TRBV29-1 and TRBJ2-6; the D gene is possibly TRBD1 (5 bases). The germline V gene has CDR1 SQVTM and CDR2 ANQGSEA. With 6 bases removed from V and 0 bases from J, the gap between germline ends came to 12 bases. The CDR3 loop spans 15 amino acids. CDR3 sequence reads: CSVSGHSSGANVLTF. The DNA of the CDR3 is TGCAGCGTCTCTGGACATTCCTCTGGGGCCAACGTCCTGACTTTC.

This clonotype has just a few counts. The J gene is TRBJ2-6, the V gene TRBV13; D is ambiguous. The CDR3 runs 14 residues. In germline, CDR1 is PRHDT, CDR2 FYEKMQ (reference sequence). Trimming removed 5 bases from V and 4 bases from J, with 9 bases in between. CDR3: CASSPVPGANVLTF. The CDR3 DNA sequence: TGTGCCAGCAGCCCCGTACCCGGGGCCAACGTCCTGACTTTC.

This clonotype appeared a single time. The chain employs TRBV3-1 and TRBJ2-4; D might be TRBD2 (5 bases). V was shortened by 1 base and J by 1 base, with 17 bases between the two germline ends. Germline V CDR1 and CDR2: LGHDT, YNNKEL (reference sequence). CDR3 length: 18 amino acids. In nucleotides, the CDR3 is TGTGCCAGCAGCCAAGTACAAAATCAGGAGGTGGCCAAAAACATTCAGTACTTC. This gives the protein CASSQVQNQEVAKNIQYF. Variable domain in full (rest from reference TRBV3-1 and TRBJ2-4): DTAVSQTPKYLVTQMGNDKSIKCEQNLGHDTMYWYKQDSKKFLKIMFSYNNKELIINETVPNRFSPKSPDKAHLNLHINSLELGDSAVYFCASSQVQNQEVAKNIQYFGAGTRLSVL.

The chain has TRBV5-1 and TRBJ1-1; no firm D call. The CDR3 is made up of 14 amino acids. V lost 4 bases, J lost 4 bases, and 14 bases lay in between. Germline V lookup: CDR1 SGHRS, CDR2 YFSETQ. The CDR3 sequence is CASSRTAGSTEAFF. CDR3 coding DNA: TGCGCCAGCAGCCGGACGGCCGGGAGCACTGAAGCTTTCTTT.

The chain links TRBV4-3 to TRBJ2-2; either TRBD1 or TRBD2 may fit D (5 bases each). Germline-derived CDR1 and CDR2 are LGHNA and YSLEER. Trimming stripped 1 base from V and 6 bases from J, with 18 bases between. The CDR3 length is 17 residues. CDR3 sequence reads: CASSQAQGRGWAGELFF. The DNA of the CDR3 is TGCGCCAGCAGCCAAGCCCAGGGTCGGGGCTGGGCCGGGGAGCTGTTTTTT.

CDR3 sequence: CASSSSAGGLADTQYF. The CDR3 nucleotides are TGTGCCAGCAGTTCCTCGGCAGGGGGCTTGGCAGATACGCAGTATTTT. The V and J genes are TRBV27 and TRBJ2-3, with 8 bases fitting TRBD1. CDR1 MNHEY and CDR2 SMNVEV come from the germline V gene (reference sequence). The V segment lost 4 bases and the J segment 4 bases; nucleotides outside the gene matches: 10. The CDR3 has 16 residues.

A remark on this clonotype: It may be a read error: a sequence one base away is much more abundant. The chain is built from TRBV7-3 and TRBJ1-1; D unresolved. Germline V lookup: CDR1 SGHTA, CDR2 FQGTGA. The CDR3 consists of 13 residues. V was pared by 4 bases and J by 3 bases, with 9 bases between. This CDR3 reads CASSSALDTEAFF. DNA for the CDR3: TGTGCCAGCAGCTCCGCACTGGACACTGAAGCTTTCTTT.

The gene calls are TRBV4-1 and TRBJ1-1; TRBD1 matches at 9 bases. Trimming cost V 6 bases and J 1 base; bases outside gene matches: 9. Germline V lookup: CDR1 MGHRA, CDR2 YSYEKL. The CDR3 length is 16 residues. The CDR3 here is CASRPEQGAGNTEAFF. CDR3 DNA: TGCGCCAGCAGACCCGAACAGGGGGCTGGGAACACTGAAGCTTTCTTT.